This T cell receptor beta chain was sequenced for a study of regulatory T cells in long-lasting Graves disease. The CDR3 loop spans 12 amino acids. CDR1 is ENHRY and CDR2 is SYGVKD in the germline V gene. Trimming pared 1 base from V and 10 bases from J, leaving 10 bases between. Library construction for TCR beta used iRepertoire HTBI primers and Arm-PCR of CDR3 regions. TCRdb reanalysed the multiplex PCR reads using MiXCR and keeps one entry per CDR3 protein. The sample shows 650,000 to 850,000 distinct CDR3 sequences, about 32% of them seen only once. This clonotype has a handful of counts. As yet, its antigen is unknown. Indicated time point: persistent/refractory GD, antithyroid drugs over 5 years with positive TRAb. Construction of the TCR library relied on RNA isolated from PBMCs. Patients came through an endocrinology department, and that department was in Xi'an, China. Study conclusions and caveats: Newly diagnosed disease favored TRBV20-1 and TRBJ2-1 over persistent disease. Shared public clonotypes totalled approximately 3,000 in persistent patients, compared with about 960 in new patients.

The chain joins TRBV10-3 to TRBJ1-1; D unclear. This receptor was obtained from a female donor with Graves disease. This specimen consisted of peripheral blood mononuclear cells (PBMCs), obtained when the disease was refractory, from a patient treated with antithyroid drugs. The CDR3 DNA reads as TGTGCCATCAGTGAGTTGGGCTCAGGAGCTTTCTTT. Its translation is CAISELGSGAFF.